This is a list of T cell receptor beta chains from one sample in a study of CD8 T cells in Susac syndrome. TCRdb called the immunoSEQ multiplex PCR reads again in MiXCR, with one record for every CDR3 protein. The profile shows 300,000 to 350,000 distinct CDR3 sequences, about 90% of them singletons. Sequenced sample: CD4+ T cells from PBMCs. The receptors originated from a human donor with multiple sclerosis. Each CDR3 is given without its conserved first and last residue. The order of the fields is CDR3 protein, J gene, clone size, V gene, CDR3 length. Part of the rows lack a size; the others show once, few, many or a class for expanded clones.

ASSLGRGVDNEQF TRBJ2-1 . TRBV5-1 13
ASSLLLSGRAHNEQF TRBJ2-1 once TRBV11-2 15
ASSFVGQALIQY TRBJ2-4 once TRBV5-4 12
ASSQDRGFSSYNEQF TRBJ2-1 . TRBV4-3 15
ASSQVRGKNNEQF TRBJ2-1 . TRBV4-2 13
ASSEMGQGPYNEQF TRBJ2-1 . TRBV6-1 14
ASSLDRGVFTDTQY TRBJ2-3 . TRBV5-1 14
ASSLEATTGELF TRBJ2-2 . TRBV5-1 12
SALNRDSTDGYT TRBJ1-2 . TRBV20-1 12
ASGRPTAEAF TRBJ1-1 . TRBV27 10
ASSPQGGLGEAF TRBJ1-1 . TRBV19 12
ASSLRTGDTGELF TRBJ2-2 . TRBV5-1 13
ASSLTTGTSGIEQY TRBJ2-7 once TRBV7-2 14
ASSQGTGRNQPQH TRBJ1-5 few TRBV3-1 13
ASSEPEREVGETQY TRBJ2-5 . TRBV5-1 14
ASVRETYEQY TRBJ2-7 . TRBV2 10
ASSLGGAGSDRF TRBJ2-1 . TRBV5-4 12
ASSLDTGPGYEQY TRBJ2-7 . TRBV19 13
ASSQDSTGQDAYGYT TRBJ1-2 . TRBV4-3 15
ASSQDHRGNTEAF TRBJ1-1 . TRBV4-2 13
SARPPTARQETQY TRBJ2-5 . TRBV20-1 13
SAPADNEQF TRBJ2-1 . TRBV20-1 9
ASSPTPGAYEQY TRBJ2-7 . TRBV7-9 12
ASSIDLWGSITDTQY TRBJ2-3 once TRBV19 15
ASSQGQGSEKLF TRBJ1-4 . TRBV4-3 12
ASSGTSGRASETQY TRBJ2-5 . TRBV5-4 14
ASSLEGSGYT TRBJ1-2 few TRBV12-3/TRBV12-4 10
ASSPARVSPLH TRBJ1-6 . TRBV7-3 11